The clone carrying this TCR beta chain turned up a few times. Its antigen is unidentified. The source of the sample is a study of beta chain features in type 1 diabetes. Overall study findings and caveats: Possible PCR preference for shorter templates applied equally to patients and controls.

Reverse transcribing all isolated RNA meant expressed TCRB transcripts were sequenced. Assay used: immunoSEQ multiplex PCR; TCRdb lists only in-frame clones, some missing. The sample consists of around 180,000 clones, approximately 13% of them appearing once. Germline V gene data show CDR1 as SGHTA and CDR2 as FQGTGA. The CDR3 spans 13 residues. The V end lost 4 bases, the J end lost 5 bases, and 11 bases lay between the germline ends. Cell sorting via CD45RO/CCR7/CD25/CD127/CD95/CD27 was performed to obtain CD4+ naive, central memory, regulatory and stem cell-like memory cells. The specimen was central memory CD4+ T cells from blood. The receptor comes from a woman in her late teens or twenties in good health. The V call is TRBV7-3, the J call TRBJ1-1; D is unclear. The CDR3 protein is CASSSSPGTEAFF. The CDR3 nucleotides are TGTGCCAGCAGCTCCTCGCCCGGGACTGAAGCTTTCTTT.